This paragraph covers one TCR beta chain sequence. Its antigen remains unknown. This record comes from a study of Tregs in tolerant kidney transplant recipients. Study results and limitations: Changing PCR primers prevented nucleotide comparison between some patients' samples. In tolerant patients, donor-specific Tregs outgrew total Tregs, suggesting antigen-driven expansion. The small number of patients limits these findings pending further validation.

Method: immunoSEQ multiplex PCR; TCRdb's copy keeps in-frame clones and lacks some. The sample holds approximately 50,000 clones, around 90% seen once. Related graft donors supplied nonmyeloablative bone marrow transplants, and mixed chimerism was transient. The source is a human patient who received a combined kidney and bone marrow transplant. The T cells may partly be graft donor cells. The sequences come from CD8+ T cells from blood (PBMCs), collected 24 months after the transplant.

CDR3 bases: TGTGCCAGCAGCTCTGGCACATTGAACACTGAAGCTTTCTTT. Translating it yields CASSSGTLNTEAFF. The chain couples TRBV5-6 to TRBJ1-1; D unresolved. The germline V gene encodes CDR1 SGHDT and CDR2 YYEEEE. Trimming stripped 3 bases from V and 0 bases from J, with 9 bases between. CDR3 length equals 14 residues.